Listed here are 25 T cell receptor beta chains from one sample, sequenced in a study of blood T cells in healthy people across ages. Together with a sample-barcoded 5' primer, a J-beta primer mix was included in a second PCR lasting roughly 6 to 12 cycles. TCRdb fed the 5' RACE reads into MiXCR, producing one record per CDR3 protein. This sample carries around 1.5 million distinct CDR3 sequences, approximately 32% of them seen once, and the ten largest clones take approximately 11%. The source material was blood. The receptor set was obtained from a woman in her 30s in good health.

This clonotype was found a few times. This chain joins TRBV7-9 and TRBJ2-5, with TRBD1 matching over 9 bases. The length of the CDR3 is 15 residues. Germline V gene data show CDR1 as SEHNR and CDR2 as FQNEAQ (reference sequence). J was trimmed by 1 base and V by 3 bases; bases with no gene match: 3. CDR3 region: CASSFDRGFQETQYF. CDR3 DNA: TGTGCCAGCAGCTTCGACAGGGGGTTCCAAGAGACCCAGTACTTC. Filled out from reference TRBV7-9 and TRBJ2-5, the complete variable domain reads DTGVSQNPRHKITKRGQNVTFRCDPISEHNRLYWYRQTLGQGPEFLTYFQNEAQLEKSRLLSDRFSAERPKGSFSTLEIQRTEQGDSAMYLCASSFDRGFQETQYFGPGTRLLVL.

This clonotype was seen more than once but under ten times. The CDR3 loop reads CASSLLTGGAEQFF. The CDR3 region has the DNA TGCGCCAGCAGCCTTCTTACGGGGGGAGCTGAGCAGTTCTTC. This chain links TRBV4-1 with TRBJ2-1, with 7 bases matching TRBD2. Per germline, CDR1 MGHRA and CDR2 YSYEKL. V trimming: 4 bases; J trimming: 9 bases; junction bases outside the gene matches: 9. This CDR3 comprises 14 residues.

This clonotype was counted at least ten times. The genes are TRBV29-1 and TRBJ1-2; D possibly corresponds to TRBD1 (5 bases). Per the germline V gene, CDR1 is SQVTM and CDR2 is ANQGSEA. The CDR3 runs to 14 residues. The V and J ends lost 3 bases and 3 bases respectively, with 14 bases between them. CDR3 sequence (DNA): TGCAGCGTTGATGGAGGGGTAGAGGACTATGGCTACACCTTC. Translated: CSVDGGVEDYGYTF.

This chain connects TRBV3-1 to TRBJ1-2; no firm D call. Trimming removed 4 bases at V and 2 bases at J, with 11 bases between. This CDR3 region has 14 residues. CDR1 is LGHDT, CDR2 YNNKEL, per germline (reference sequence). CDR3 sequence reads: CASSLHPGNYGYTF. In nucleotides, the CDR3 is TGTGCCAGCAGCCTCCACCCGGGAAACTATGGCTACACCTTC.

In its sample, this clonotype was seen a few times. In DNA, the CDR3 is TGTGCCTGGAGTGTACTGCCCCAAGATACGCAGTATTTT. Translating gives CAWSVLPQDTQYF. This chain links TRBV30 with TRBJ2-3, with no clear D. V was shortened by 0 bases and J by 5 bases, with 9 bases between the two germline ends. CDR1 and CDR2 from the germline V gene are GTSNPN and SVGIG (reference sequence). The CDR3 extends over 13 amino acids.

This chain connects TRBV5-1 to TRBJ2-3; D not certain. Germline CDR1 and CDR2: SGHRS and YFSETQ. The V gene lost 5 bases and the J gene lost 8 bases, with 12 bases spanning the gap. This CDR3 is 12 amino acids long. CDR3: CASRADASTQYF. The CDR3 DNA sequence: TGCGCCAGCAGAGCCGACGCGAGTACGCAGTATTTT.

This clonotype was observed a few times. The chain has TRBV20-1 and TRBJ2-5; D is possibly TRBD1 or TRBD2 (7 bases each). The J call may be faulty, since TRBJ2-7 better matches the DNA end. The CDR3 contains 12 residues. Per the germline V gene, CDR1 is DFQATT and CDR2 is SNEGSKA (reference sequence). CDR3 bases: TGCATGACGGCAGGGGGGGTAGACGAGCAGTACTTC. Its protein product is CMTAGGVDEQYF.

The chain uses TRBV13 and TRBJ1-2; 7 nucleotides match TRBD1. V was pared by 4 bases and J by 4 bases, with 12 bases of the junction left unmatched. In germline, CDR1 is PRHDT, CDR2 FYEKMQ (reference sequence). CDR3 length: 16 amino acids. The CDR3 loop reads CASSSTDDRATYGYTF. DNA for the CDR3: TGTGCCAGCAGCTCAACGGACGACAGGGCCACCTATGGCTACACCTTC.

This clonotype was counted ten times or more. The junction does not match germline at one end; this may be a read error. For the CDR3, the DNA is TGTGCCAGCAGCTTAGTCGGGGGGCTTCAAGAGACCCAGTACTTC. It encodes CASSLVGGLQETQYF. The rearrangement links TRBV5-1 to TRBJ2-5, with TRBD2 as a possible D gene (7 bases). The CDR3 runs 15 residues. Germline assignment: CDR1 SGHRS and CDR2 YFSETQ.

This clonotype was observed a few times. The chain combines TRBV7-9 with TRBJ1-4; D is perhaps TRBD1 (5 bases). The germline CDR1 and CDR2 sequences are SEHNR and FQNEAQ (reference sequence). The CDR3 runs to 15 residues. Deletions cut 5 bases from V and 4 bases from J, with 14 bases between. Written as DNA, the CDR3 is TGTGCCAGCAGCCGGGACGCCGGGATTAATGAAAAACTGTTTTTT. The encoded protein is CASSRDAGINEKLFF. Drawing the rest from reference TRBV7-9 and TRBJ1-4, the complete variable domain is DTGVSQNPRHKITKRGQNVTFRCDPISEHNRLYWYRQTLGQGPEFLTYFQNEAQLEKSRLLSDRFSAERPKGSFSTLEIQRTEQGDSAMYLCASSRDAGINEKLFFGSGTQLSVL.

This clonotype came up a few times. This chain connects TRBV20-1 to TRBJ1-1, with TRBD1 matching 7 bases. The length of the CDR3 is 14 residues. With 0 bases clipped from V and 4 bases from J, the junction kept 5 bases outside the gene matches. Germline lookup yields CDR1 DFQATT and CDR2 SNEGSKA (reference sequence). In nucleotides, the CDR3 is TGCAGTGCTAGAGACGGCAGGGGGTCCACTGAAGCTTTCTTT. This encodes CSARDGRGSTEAFF.

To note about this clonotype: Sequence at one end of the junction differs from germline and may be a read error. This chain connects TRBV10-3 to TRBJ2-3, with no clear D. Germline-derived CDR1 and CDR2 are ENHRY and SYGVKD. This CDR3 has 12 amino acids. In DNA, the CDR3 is TGTGTCATCTCCGCGGCTACAGATACGCAGTATTTT. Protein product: CVISAATDTQYF.

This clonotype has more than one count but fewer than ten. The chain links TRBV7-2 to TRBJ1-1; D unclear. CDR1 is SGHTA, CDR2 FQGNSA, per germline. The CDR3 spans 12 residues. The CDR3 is CALPRTNTEAFF. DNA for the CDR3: TGTGCACTACCGAGGACGAACACTGAAGCTTTCTTT.

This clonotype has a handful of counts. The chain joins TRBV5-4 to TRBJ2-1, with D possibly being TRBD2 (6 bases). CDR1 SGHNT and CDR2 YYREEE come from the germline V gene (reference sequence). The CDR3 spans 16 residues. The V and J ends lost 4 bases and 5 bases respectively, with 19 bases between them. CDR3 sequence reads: CASSAATSRENNEQFF. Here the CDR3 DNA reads TGTGCCAGCAGCGCCGCAACTAGCAGGGAAAACAATGAGCAGTTCTTC.

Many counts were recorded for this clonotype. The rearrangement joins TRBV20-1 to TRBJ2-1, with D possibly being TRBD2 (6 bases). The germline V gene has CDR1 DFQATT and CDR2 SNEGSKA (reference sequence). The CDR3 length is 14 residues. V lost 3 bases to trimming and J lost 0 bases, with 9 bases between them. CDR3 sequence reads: CSASLASSYNEQFF. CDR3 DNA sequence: TGCAGTGCTAGCCTAGCGTCCTCCTACAATGAGCAGTTCTTC.

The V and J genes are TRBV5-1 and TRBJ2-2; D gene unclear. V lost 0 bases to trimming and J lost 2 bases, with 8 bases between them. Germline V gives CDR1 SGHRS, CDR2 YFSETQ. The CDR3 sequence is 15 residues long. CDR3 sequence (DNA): TGCGCCAGCAGCTTGGCCAATGGTAACACCGGGGAGCTGTTTTTT. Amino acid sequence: CASSLANGNTGELFF.

CDR3 residues: CSVEDGQGGTYEQYF. Written as DNA, the CDR3 is TGCAGCGTTGAAGATGGACAGGGGGGCACCTACGAGCAGTACTTC. The chain joins TRBV29-1 to TRBJ2-7; 10 bases match TRBD1. CDR1 and CDR2 from the germline V gene are SQVTM and ANQGSEA. V lost 0 bases, J lost 2 bases, and 4 bases stayed unmatched. The CDR3 extends over 15 amino acids.

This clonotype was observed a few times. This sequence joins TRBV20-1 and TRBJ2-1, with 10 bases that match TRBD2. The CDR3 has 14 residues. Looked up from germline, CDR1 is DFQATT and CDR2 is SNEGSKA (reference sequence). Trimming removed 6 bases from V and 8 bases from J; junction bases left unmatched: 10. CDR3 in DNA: TGCAGTGCGTTTACTAGCGGGAAAATCTATGAGCAGTTCTTC. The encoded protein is CSAFTSGKIYEQFF.

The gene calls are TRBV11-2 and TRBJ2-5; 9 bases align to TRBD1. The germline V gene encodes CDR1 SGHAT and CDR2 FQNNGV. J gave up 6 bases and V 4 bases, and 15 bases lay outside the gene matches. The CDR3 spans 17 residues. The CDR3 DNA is TGTGCCAGCAGCTCCCTGACAGGGGGGCGACAGGGCCAGACCCAGTACTTC. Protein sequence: CASSSLTGGRQGQTQYF.

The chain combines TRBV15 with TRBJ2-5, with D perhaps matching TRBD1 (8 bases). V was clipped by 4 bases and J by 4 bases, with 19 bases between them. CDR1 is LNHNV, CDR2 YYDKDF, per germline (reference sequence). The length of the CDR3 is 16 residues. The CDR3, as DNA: TGTGCCACCAGCATGCACAGGGGGGGGTCAGGAGAGACCCAGTACTTC. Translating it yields CATSMHRGGSGETQYF.

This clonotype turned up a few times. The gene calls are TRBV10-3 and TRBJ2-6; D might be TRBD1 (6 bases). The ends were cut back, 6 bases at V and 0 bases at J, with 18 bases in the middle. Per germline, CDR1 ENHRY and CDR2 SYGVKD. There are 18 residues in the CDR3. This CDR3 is CAIRTQTGSSSGANVLTF. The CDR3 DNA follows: TGTGCCATCAGGACTCAGACAGGCAGCAGCTCTGGGGCCAACGTCCTGACTTTC.

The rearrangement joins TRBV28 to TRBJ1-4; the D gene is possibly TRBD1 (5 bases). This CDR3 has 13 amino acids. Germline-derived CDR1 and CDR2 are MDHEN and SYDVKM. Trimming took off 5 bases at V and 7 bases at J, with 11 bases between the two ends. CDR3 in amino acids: CASSTRGSEKLFF. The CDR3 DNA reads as TGTGCCAGCAGTACACGGGGGTCTGAAAAACTGTTTTTT. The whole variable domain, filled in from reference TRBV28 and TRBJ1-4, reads DVKVTQSSRYLVKRTGEKVFLECVQDMDHENMFWYRQDPGLGLRLIYFSYDVKMKEKGDIPEGYSVSREKKERFSLILESASTNQTSMYLCASSTRGSEKLFFGSGTQLSVL.

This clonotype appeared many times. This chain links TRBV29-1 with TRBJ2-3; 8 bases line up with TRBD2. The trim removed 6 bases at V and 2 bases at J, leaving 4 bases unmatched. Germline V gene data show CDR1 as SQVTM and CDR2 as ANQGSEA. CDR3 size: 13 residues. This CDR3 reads CSVDGLATDTQYF. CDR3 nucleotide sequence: TGCAGCGTAGACGGACTAGCCACAGATACGCAGTATTTT.

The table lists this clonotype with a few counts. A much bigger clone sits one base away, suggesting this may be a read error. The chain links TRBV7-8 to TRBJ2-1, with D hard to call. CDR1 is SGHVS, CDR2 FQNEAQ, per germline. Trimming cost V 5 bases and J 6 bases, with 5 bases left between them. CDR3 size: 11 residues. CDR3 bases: TGTGCCAGCAGCACCAGCAATGAGCAGTTCTTC. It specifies CASSTSNEQFF.

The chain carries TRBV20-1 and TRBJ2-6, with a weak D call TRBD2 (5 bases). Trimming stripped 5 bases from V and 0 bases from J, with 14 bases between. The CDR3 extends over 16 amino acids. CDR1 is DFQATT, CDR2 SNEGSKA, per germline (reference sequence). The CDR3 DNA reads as TGCAGTGCTCGAGCGGCTCTCTTCTCTGGGGCCAACGTCCTGACTTTC. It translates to CSARAALFSGANVLTF.